This T cell receptor (beta chain) was recorded in a study of blood T cell repertoires in COVID-19. The CDR3 has 13 amino acids. The germline gives CDR1 SGHRS, CDR2 YFSETQ. Trimming pared 0 bases from V and 6 bases from J, leaving 6 bases between. Clones were read by immunoSEQ multiplex PCR, and TCRdb kept only the in-frame ones, dropping some. Of around 240,000 clones listed, 83% are singletons. The material sequenced was peripheral blood. The chain combines TRBV5-1 with TRBJ1-4, with D uncertain. This receptor was identified in a woman in her forties or fifties with acute or convalescent COVID-19. CDR3 sequence (DNA): TGCGCCAGCAGCTTGGGTACAGATGAAAAACTGTTTTTT. Its translation is CASSLGTDEKLFF.